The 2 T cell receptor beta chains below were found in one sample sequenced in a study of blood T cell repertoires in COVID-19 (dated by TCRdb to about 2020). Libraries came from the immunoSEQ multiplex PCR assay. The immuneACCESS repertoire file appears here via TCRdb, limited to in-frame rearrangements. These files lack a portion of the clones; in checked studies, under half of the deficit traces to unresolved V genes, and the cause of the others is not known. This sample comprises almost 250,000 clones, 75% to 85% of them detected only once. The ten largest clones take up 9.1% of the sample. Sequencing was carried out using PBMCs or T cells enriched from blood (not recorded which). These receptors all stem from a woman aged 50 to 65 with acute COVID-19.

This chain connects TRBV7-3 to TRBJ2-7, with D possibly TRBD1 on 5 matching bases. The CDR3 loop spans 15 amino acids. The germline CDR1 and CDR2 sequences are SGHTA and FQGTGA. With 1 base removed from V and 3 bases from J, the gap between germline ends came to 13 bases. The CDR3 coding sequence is TGTGCCAGCAGCTTAAGGGCAGGGTTTAACTACGAGCAGTACTTC. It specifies CASSLRAGFNYEQYF.

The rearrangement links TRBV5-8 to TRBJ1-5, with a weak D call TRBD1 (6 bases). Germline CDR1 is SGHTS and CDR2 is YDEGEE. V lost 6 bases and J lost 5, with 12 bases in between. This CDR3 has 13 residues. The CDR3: CASKGQGHQPQHF. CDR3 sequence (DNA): TGTGCCAGCAAGGGACAAGGTCATCAGCCCCAGCATTTT.